This T cell receptor (beta chain) was documented in a study of T cells in Graves' hyperthyroidism and ophthalmopathy. Study background: Peripheral blood draws took place at initial diagnosis, ahead of any treatment.

The TCR beta CDR3 regions underwent amplification using RNA transcripts as the source. The TCR CDR3 was amplified in a first-round RT-PCR using the HTBI primer set. TCRdb processed the multiplex PCR reads anew with MiXCR; each CDR3 protein has one entry. The sample carries 500,000 to 750,000 distinct CDR3 sequences, approximately 15% recorded once. General study points: Researchers found most expanded thyroid clonotypes above 0.001 in blood as well.

This clonotype has at least ten counts. Antigen: not known. Disease duration was under 3 months in the ophthalmopathy patients, who also had a Clinical Activity Score of at least 3 and a NOSPECS grade of at least 4. The CDR3 totals 12 residues. The ends were cut back, 6 bases at V and 3 bases at J, with 9 bases in the middle. Per the germline V gene, CDR1 is DFQATT and CDR2 is SNEGSKA (reference sequence). The V and J genes are TRBV20-1 and TRBJ2-1; D gene uncertain. This sequence originates from a woman aged 18-30 years with Graves' ophthalmopathy. The sequenced material came from blood. This CDR3 reads CSAAGNYNEQFF. The CDR3 DNA reads as TGCAGTGCCGCCGGAAACTACAATGAGCAGTTCTTC.